The 30 T cell receptor beta chains reported below all come from one sample, sequenced in a study of cytomegalovirus exposure and HLA in healthy donors (dated by TCRdb to about 2017). Library prep was done by the immunoSEQ multiplex PCR assay. A mixture of 60 forward primers for TCR Vbeta segments and 13 reverse primers for TCR Jbeta segments was used in the multiplex PCR. The clones in this table, taken by TCRdb from immuneACCESS, are in-frame only. Not every clone is retained; where verified, under half of the shortfall comes from an unresolved V gene, and the cause of the rest is unknown. This sample lists 100,000 or so clones; roughly 88% were detected once. More than 0.95% of the sample lies in the top ten. Material: PBMCs. Receptors were obtained from a woman aged 18-29 years in good health and CMV-seronegative.

The chain couples TRBV5-4 to TRBJ1-1, with TRBD1 identical over 8 bases. The length of the CDR3 is 14 residues. Germline trimming cut 3 bases from V and 4 bases from J; bases unmatched to any gene: 5. Germline loops: CDR1 SGHNT, CDR2 YYREEE (reference sequence). The CDR3 protein is CASSSDREVTEAFF. The DNA of the CDR3 is TGTGCCAGCAGCTCGGACAGGGAGGTCACTGAAGCTTTCTTT.

V and J are TRBV7-8 and TRBJ1-5; 11 bases line up with TRBD1. This CDR3 contains 14 residues. Germline CDR1 and CDR2: SGHVS and FQNEAQ. V was pared by 4 bases and J by 5 bases, with 1 base of the junction left unmatched. The CDR3 sequence is CASSWGQGDQPQHF. The CDR3 bases are TGTGCCAGCAGCTGGGGACAGGGGGATCAGCCCCAGCATTTT.

This clone was counted between two and nine times. This chain connects TRBV19 to TRBJ1-6; D is possibly TRBD1 (5 bases). CDR3 size: 15 residues. Germline values: CDR1 LNHDA, CDR2 SQIVND (reference sequence). V was trimmed by 3 bases and J by 7 bases, leaving 13 bases between them. DNA for the CDR3: TGTGCCAGTAGTATCGCGGGACGAGGGAATTCACCCCTCCACTTT. Amino acid sequence: CASSIAGRGNSPLHF.

This chain connects TRBV19 to TRBJ2-7, with 10 bases lining up with TRBD2. CDR3 length equals 15 residues. Losses at the gene ends were 0 bases for V and 3 bases for J; bases not matched to a gene: 2. Germline V gene data show CDR1 as LNHDA and CDR2 as SQIVND (reference sequence). The CDR3 loop reads CASSIDTSGIYEQYF. CDR3 nucleotide sequence: TGTGCCAGTAGTATAGATACTAGCGGGATCTACGAGCAGTACTTC.

In DNA, the CDR3 is TGTGCCACCAGCAGAGCCGGCGAGCCCGCGGACACCATATATTTT. This translates into CATSRAGEPADTIYF. The rearrangement uses TRBV15 and TRBJ1-3; D is uncertain. Per germline, CDR1 LNHNV and CDR2 YYDKDF (reference sequence). CDR3 length equals 15 residues. Trimming took 1 base from V and 8 from J, leaving 15 bases between them.

The V and J genes are TRBV29-1 and TRBJ2-1; TRBD2 might be the D (6 bases). The CDR3 has 13 amino acids. With 5 bases removed from V and 2 bases from J, the gap between germline ends came to 10 bases. The germline V gene has CDR1 SQVTM and CDR2 ANQGSEA. CDR3: CSVLATAYNEQFF. As DNA, the CDR3 is TGCAGCGTTCTAGCGACTGCCTACAATGAGCAGTTCTTC.

A word on this clone: This sample also contains other DNA sequences that code for the same CDR3. The chain's CDR3 is CASSDGGGTDTQYF. CDR3 DNA sequence: TGTGCCAGCAGTGACGGCGGGGGTACAGATACGCAGTATTTT. This sequence joins TRBV6-4 and TRBJ2-3, with TRBD2 identical over 7 bases. V shed 2 bases and J 3 bases; nucleotides not matched to a gene: 2. The V gene's germline CDR1 is MRHNA and CDR2 SNTAGT. The CDR3 contains 14 residues.

This sequence joins TRBV28 and TRBJ2-1, with 9 bases lining up with TRBD2. Germline CDR1 and CDR2: MDHEN and SYDVKM. V lost 6 bases to trimming and J lost 13 bases; unmatched junction nucleotides: 13. There are 14 residues in the CDR3. CDR3 sequence (DNA): TGTGCCAGCAGCTCTCCGGGACTAGCTTCCGACCAGTTCTTC. It is translated as CASSSPGLASDQFF.

This clone was picked up one time. No conserved phenylalanine or tryptophan is present at the end of the CDR3, so a read error is the likely explanation. The chain has TRBV28 and TRBJ1-5, with D possibly matching TRBD1 (5 bases). Per the germline V gene, CDR1 is MDHEN and CDR2 is SYDVKM. Trimming took 3 bases from V and 8 from J, leaving 14 bases between them. The CDR3 is 14 residues long. CDR3 residues: CASSLGWGGEPQHL. In nucleotides, the CDR3 is TGTGCCAGCAGTTTGGGCTGGGGGGGGGAGCCCCAGCATCTT.

The V gene is TRBV9, the J gene TRBJ2-1; tentatively, D is TRBD1 (5 bases). V lost 4 bases and J 11 bases, leaving 16 bases between the germline ends. The CDR3 has 13 residues. The germline CDR1 and CDR2 sequences are SGDLS and YYNGEE. The CDR3 sequence: CASSIQDRAKQFF. The CDR3 nucleotides read TGTGCCAGCAGCATCCAAGACAGAGCGAAGCAGTTCTTC.

The V call is TRBV27, the J call TRBJ2-3; D is perhaps TRBD2 (6 bases). V dropped 3 bases and J dropped 3 bases, with 10 bases sitting between them. This CDR3 is built from 14 residues. Germline V gives CDR1 MNHEY, CDR2 SMNVEV (reference sequence). Here the CDR3 reads CASSFSGTTDTQYF. The CDR3 nucleotides read TGTGCCAGCAGTTTCTCAGGGACTACAGATACGCAGTATTTT.

The count of this clone is one. The chain joins TRBV4-3 to TRBJ2-3, with 7 bases matching TRBD1. J lost 2 bases, V lost 5 bases, and 7 bases had no gene match. Germline-derived CDR1 and CDR2 are LGHNA and YSLEER. This CDR3 has 15 residues. CDR3 protein: CASSKRDRSTDTQYF. CDR3 DNA: TGCGCCAGCAGCAAACGGGACAGATCCACAGATACGCAGTATTTT.

The chain joins TRBV11-2 to TRBJ2-1; 11 positions agree with TRBD1. The CDR3 spans 16 residues. Trimming removed 5 bases from V and 7 bases from J; junction bases left unmatched: 10. Per germline, CDR1 SGHAT and CDR2 FQNNGV. The CDR3 DNA reads as TGTGCCAGCAGCCCCACGGGACAGGGGGTCGGGAATGAGCAGTTCTTC. It is translated as CASSPTGQGVGNEQFF.

This sequence joins TRBV5-8 and TRBJ2-3; the match to TRBD2 covers 13 bases. From germline, CDR1 is SGHTS and CDR2 YDEGEE. This CDR3 contains 16 residues. With 4 bases clipped from V and 5 bases from J, the junction kept 7 bases outside the gene matches. CDR3 sequence reads: CASSGRLAGGVDTQYF. CDR3 nucleotide sequence: TGTGCCAGCAGCGGGCGACTAGCGGGAGGCGTAGATACGCAGTATTTT.

The J gene is TRBJ2-3, the V gene TRBV5-4, with TRBD2 identical over 12 bases. Germline CDR1 SGHNT, CDR2 YYREEE (reference sequence). The V segment lost 4 bases and the J segment 4 bases; nucleotides outside the gene matches: 4. This CDR3 comprises 15 residues. The CDR3 is CASSALAGGSDTQYF. The CDR3 nucleotides read TGTGCCAGCAGCGCACTAGCGGGAGGTTCAGATACGCAGTATTTT.

The chain recombines TRBV4-1 with TRBJ2-7, with TRBD2 matching 8 bases. Trimming took 1 base from V and 7 from J; bases not matched to a gene: 9. Germline lookup yields CDR1 MGHRA and CDR2 YSYEKL. The CDR3 runs to 15 residues. The CDR3 bases are TGCGCCAGCAGCCAAGGTGAAGCGGGAGATCGGGAGCAGTACTTC. This codes for CASSQGEAGDREQYF.

This chain uses TRBV5-6 with TRBJ2-3, with TRBD1 matching 8 bases. CDR1 SGHDT and CDR2 YYEEEE come from the germline V gene. The CDR3 contains 18 residues. The V segment lost 5 bases and the J segment 1 base; nucleotides outside the gene matches: 15. In DNA, the CDR3 is TGTGCCAGCAGTGCCGACAGGGGCCAGCCCGGAGGCACAGATACGCAGTATTTT. This translates into CASSADRGQPGGTDTQYF.

The chain combines TRBV4-3 with TRBJ1-4, with TRBD1 matching over 9 bases. The germline CDR1 and CDR2 sequences are LGHNA and YSLEER. The CDR3 length is 16 residues. The J segment lost 3 bases and the V segment lost 3 bases, leaving 5 bases of the junction unmatched. DNA of the CDR3: TGCGCCAGCAGCCAGGGACAGGGAGAGGCTAATGAAAAACTGTTTTTT. Its translation: CASSQGQGEANEKLFF.

The genes are TRBV6-5 and TRBJ2-5; 8 bases match TRBD2. CDR1 and CDR2 from the germline V gene are MNHEY and SVGAGI. CDR3 length: 15 amino acids. The trim removed 8 bases at V and 1 base at J, leaving 9 bases unmatched. The chain's CDR3 is CASGMGAGAQETQYF. The CDR3 nucleotides read TGTGCCAGCGGTATGGGAGCGGGGGCCCAAGAGACCCAGTACTTC.

This clone was counted between two and nine times. CDR3 residues: CASTTGTGVTEAFF. The CDR3 nucleotides are TGTGCCAGCACCACCGGGACAGGGGTGACTGAAGCTTTCTTT. The chain recombines TRBV6-5 with TRBJ1-1; 10 bases map to TRBD1. Germline V lookup: CDR1 MNHEY, CDR2 SVGAGI. The CDR3 is 14 amino acids. V lost 7 bases to trimming and J lost 5 bases; unmatched junction nucleotides: 7.

This chain joins TRBV7-8 and TRBJ2-1, with 8 bases that match TRBD2. The length of the CDR3 is 14 residues. Germline values: CDR1 SGHVS, CDR2 FQNEAQ. The J segment lost 3 bases and the V segment lost 6 bases, leaving 4 bases of the junction unmatched. The CDR3 spells CASSPAGVYNEQFF. In DNA form, the CDR3 reads TGTGCCAGCAGTCCAGCGGGGGTCTACAATGAGCAGTTCTTC.

The V and J genes are TRBV6-5 and TRBJ2-2; D call uncertain. This CDR3 spans 12 amino acids. The germline CDR1 and CDR2 sequences are MNHEY and SVGAGI. V gave up 6 bases and J gave up 1 base, with 3 bases separating them. Written as DNA, the CDR3 is TGTGCCAGCAGCCGGAACACCGGGGAGCTGTTTTTT. Protein product: CASSRNTGELFF.

The chain uses TRBV11-2 and TRBJ1-6; TRBD1 agrees at 7 bases. Germline CDR1 and CDR2: SGHAT and FQNNGV. This CDR3 spans 16 amino acids. V gave up 0 bases and J gave up 7 bases; unmatched junction bases: 6. This CDR3 is CASSLDHRGGNSPLHF. CDR3 nucleotide sequence: TGTGCCAGCAGCTTAGATCACAGGGGTGGAAATTCACCCCTCCACTTT.

This sequence joins TRBV5-4 and TRBJ1-1; D not certain. V lost 4 bases and J 2 bases, leaving 12 bases between the germline ends. Germline loops: CDR1 SGHNT, CDR2 YYREEE (reference sequence). The CDR3 loop spans 14 amino acids. This chain's CDR3 is CASSPRRENTEAFF. For the CDR3, the DNA is TGTGCCAGCAGCCCAAGACGGGAAAACACTGAAGCTTTCTTT.

The V gene is TRBV28, the J gene TRBJ1-4, with D tentatively TRBD1 (6 bases). Deletions cut 5 bases from V and 14 bases from J, with 12 bases between. Germline CDR1 and CDR2: MDHEN and SYDVKM. CDR3 length: 11 amino acids. CDR3 DNA: TGTGCCAGCAGTGTAGGACAGAAGCTGTTTTTT. It yields the protein CASSVGQKLFF.

The CDR3 reads CASSEVRQAGHNEQFF. CDR3 bases: TGTGCCAGCAGTGAAGTCCGGCAGGCGGGGCACAATGAGCAGTTCTTC. This chain uses TRBV2 with TRBJ2-1, with D maybe TRBD2 (6 bases). This CDR3 is 16 amino acids long. V lost 1 base to trimming and J lost 5 bases, with 15 bases between them. In germline, CDR1 is SNHLY, CDR2 FYNNEI.

The chain is built from TRBV9 and TRBJ1-2, with no clear D. V was clipped by 5 bases and J by 3 bases, with 11 bases between them. This CDR3 spans 13 amino acids. Germline V gene sequence: CDR1 SGDLS, CDR2 YYNGEE. CDR3 sequence reads: CASSLLEDYGYTF. The CDR3 nucleotides read TGTGCCAGCAGTTTACTTGAGGACTATGGCTACACCTTC.

With respect to this clone: The germline gene is not matched at one end of the junction; a read error may be the cause. This chain links TRBV7-9 with TRBJ2-3, with D perhaps matching TRBD1 (6 bases). Germline V gene sequence: CDR1 SEHNR, CDR2 FQNEAQ (reference sequence). This CDR3 spans 17 amino acids. For the CDR3, the DNA is TGTTCCAGCAGTTATCCCCGGACGGGCAGGGGTTCAGATACGCAGTATTTT. Translated, it gives CSSSYPRTGRGSDTQYF. The full variable domain, with the rest looked up from reference TRBV7-9 and TRBJ2-3, is DTGVSQNPRHKITKRGQNVTFRCDPISEHNRLYWYRQTLGQGPEFLTYFQNEAQLEKSRLLSDRFSAERPKGSFSTLEIQRTEQGDSAMYLCSSSYPRTGRGSDTQYFGPGTRLTVL.

The chain is built from TRBV18 and TRBJ2-7, with TRBD1 matching over 9 bases. V trimming: 2 bases; J trimming: 1 base; junction bases outside the gene matches: 0. Germline loops: CDR1 KGHSH, CDR2 LQKENI. The CDR3 extends over 14 amino acids. The CDR3 sequence: CASSPGTGSYEQYF. In nucleotides, the CDR3 is TGTGCCAGCTCACCAGGGACAGGGTCCTACGAGCAGTACTTC.

The chain couples TRBV7-3 to TRBJ2-3, with TRBD2 matching 7 bases. The CDR3 consists of 13 residues. J was trimmed by 4 bases and V by 5 bases; bases with no gene match: 3. CDR1 and CDR2 (germline): SGHTA, FQGTGA. CDR3 sequence: CASSPGRADTQYF. CDR3 DNA: TGTGCCAGCAGCCCTGGGAGGGCAGATACGCAGTATTTT.